These T cell receptor beta chains were read from a single sample in a study of blood T cell repertoires in COVID-19. Generated by immunoSEQ multiplex PCR, the TCRdb table keeps only in-frame clones and is missing some. This sample has 350,000 or so clones; approximately 91% occur once, and the top ten carry over 1%. The material sequenced was PBMCs or T cells enriched from blood (not recorded which). The receptors derive from a woman under 40 who had been exposed to COVID-19. CDR3s include the opening cysteine and the closing phenylalanine or tryptophan. D genes are given only for firm matches. Where a row states a size, it is once, few, many or the class of an expanded clone; other rows omit it.

d_gene | j_gene | abundance | len | v_gene | CDR3nt | CDR3aa
- | TRBJ2-1 | - | 13 | TRBV6-6 | TGTGCCAGCAGCCCTACGCGCGGGGATGAGCAGTTCTTC | CASSPTRGDEQFF
- | TRBJ2-2 | - | 14 | TRBV5-1 | TGCGCCAGCAGCTTGGCACAGGGAGCCGGGGAGCTGTTTTTT | CASSLAQGAGELFF
- | TRBJ1-1 | - | 12 | TRBV12-3/TRBV12-4 | TGTGCCAGCAGTCCTCGGACTCGGCGAGCTTTCTTT | CASSPRTRRAFF
- | TRBJ1-1 | - | 15 | TRBV5-1 | TGCGCCAGCAGCCCATCCGTGGAGATTAACACTGAAGCTTTCTTT | CASSPSVEINTEAFF
TRBD1 | TRBJ1-4 | - | 16 | TRBV5-1 | TGCGCCAGCAGCCCTACAGGGGATGCAACTAATGAAAAACTGTTTTTT | CASSPTGDATNEKLFF
- | TRBJ1-1 | few | 14 | TRBV28 | TGTGCCAGCAGACAAGTAGGCGGTATCCCTGAAGCTTTCTTT | CASRQVGGIPEAFF
TRBD2 | TRBJ2-7 | - | 15 | TRBV28 | TGTGCCAGCAGTCCAGGACTAGTGGCGGTCTACGAGCAGTACTTC | CASSPGLVAVYEQYF
TRBD2 | TRBJ2-3 | - | 15 | TRBV9 | TGTGCCAGCAGCGTCCTAGCGGCCGTCACAGATACGCAGTATTTT | CASSVLAAVTDTQYF
- | TRBJ2-7 | - | 13 | TRBV4-1 | TGCGCCAGCAGCCAAGACCTTGACAGTCGAAGGAACTTC | CASSQDLDSRRNF
- | TRBJ2-7 | - | 15 | TRBV28 | TGTGCCAGCAGTTTATTGGGGTCAGGGTCCTACGAGCAGTACTTC | CASSLLGSGSYEQYF
- | TRBJ2-7 | - | 12 | TRBV19 | TGTGCCAGTAGTCCAAACAGGGACGAGCAGTACTTC | CASSPNRDEQYF
TRBD1 | TRBJ1-1 | - | 17 | TRBV14 | TGTGCCAGCAGCCAAGAAGGGGGCAACTTTTTGGACACTGAAGCTTTCTTT | CASSQEGGNFLDTEAFF
- | TRBJ1-6 | once | 12 | TRBV18 | TGTGCCAGCTCACGTAGTAATTCACCCCTCCACTTT | CASSRSNSPLHF
- | TRBJ1-4 | - | 15 | TRBV7-8 | TGTGCCAGCAGCTTACGTGAGGGAGCTAATGAAAAACTGTTTTTT | CASSLREGANEKLFF
- | TRBJ1-5 | - | 12 | TRBV2 | TGTGCCAGCAGTGTAATGGCCCAGCCCCAGCATTTT | CASSVMAQPQHF
TRBD1 | TRBJ1-5 | - | 13 | TRBV19 | TGTGCCAGTAGTCCCACGACAGGGCAGCCCCAGCATTTT | CASSPTTGQPQHF
- | TRBJ1-1 | few | 11 | TRBV12-3/TRBV12-4 | TGTGCCAGCAGTCCCAGTGGTGAAGCTTTCTTT | CASSPSGEAFF
- | TRBJ1-4 | - | 16 | TRBV5-8 | TGTGCCAGCAGTTCTAATACAGGAGCTCCGGGGGGAAAACTGTTTTTT | CASSSNTGAPGGKLFF
TRBD1 | TRBJ1-6 | few | 15 | TRBV28 | TGTGCCAGCACTCGGGGGGGGACAGGGTGGTCACCCCTCCACTTT | CASTRGGTGWSPLHF
- | TRBJ1-6 | once | 15 | TRBV30 | TGTGCCTGGAGTGTAGGGGGACGGAACCATTCACCCCTCCACTTT | CAWSVGGRNHSPLHF
TRBD1 | TRBJ1-2 | - | 17 | TRBV28 | TGTGCCAGCAGTTCCCTAGACCGCTCCGACAGGGACTATGGCTACACCTTC | CASSSLDRSDRDYGYTF
TRBD2 | TRBJ2-2 | - | 15 | TRBV7-9 | TGTGCCAGCAGCTTAATGGGAGAGACTAGCGGGTTTATGTTTTTT | CASSLMGETSGFMFF
- | TRBJ1-3 | - | 15 | TRBV28 | TGTGCCAGCAGTTTATCAGAATGGGCCGGAAACACCATATATTTT | CASSLSEWAGNTIYF
TRBD1 | TRBJ1-2 | - | 13 | TRBV3-1/TRBV3-2 | TGTGCCAGCAGCCTTCGGGACAGGGGCGGCTACACCTTC | CASSLRDRGGYTF
TRBD1 | TRBJ1-2 | - | 14 | TRBV19 | TGTGCCAGTAGTAACGGACAGGGAGACTATGGCTACACCTTC | CASSNGQGDYGYTF
TRBD1 | TRBJ1-5 | - | 15 | TRBV19 | TGTGCCAGTAGTAAACGGGACAGTTTGGATCAGCCCCAGCATTTT | CASSKRDSLDQPQHF
- | TRBJ1-6 | - | 15 | TRBV7-2 | TGTGCCAGCTTATGGGGGGGCTCCTATAATTCACCCCTCCACTTT | CASLWGGSYNSPLHF
TRBD2 | TRBJ2-1 | - | 15 | TRBV2 | TGTGCCAGCAGTTTAAGCGGGAGCTCCTACAATGAGCAGTTCTTC | CASSLSGSSYNEQFF
- | TRBJ2-2 | - | 13 | TRBV9 | TGTGCCAGCAGCGTAACGGGAACCGGGGAGCTGTTTTTT | CASSVTGTGELFF
TRBD1 | TRBJ1-3 | - | 13 | TRBV7-8 | TGTGCCAGCAGCTATACAGGGGTCAACACCATATATTTT | CASSYTGVNTIYF
- | TRBJ1-4 | - | 12 | TRBV11-3 | TGTGCCAGCAGCCTGACAGAGCAAAAACTGTTTTTT | CASSLTEQKLFF
- | TRBJ2-7 | once | 15 | TRBV28 | TGTGCCAGCAGTTTGGATCTAGCCACATCCTACGAGCAGTACTTC | CASSLDLATSYEQYF
TRBD2 | TRBJ2-1 | - | 15 | TRBV7-9 | TGTGCCAGCAGCTTACGACTAGCGGGGAACAATGAGCAGTTCTTC | CASSLRLAGNNEQFF
- | TRBJ1-2 | - | 14 | TRBV28 | TGTGCCAGCAGTTTCGGGACACCTAACTATGGCTACACCTTC | CASSFGTPNYGYTF
- | TRBJ1-1 | - | 12 | TRBV28 | TGTGCCAGCAGGACGGCGGGGACTGAAGCTTTCTTT | CASRTAGTEAFF